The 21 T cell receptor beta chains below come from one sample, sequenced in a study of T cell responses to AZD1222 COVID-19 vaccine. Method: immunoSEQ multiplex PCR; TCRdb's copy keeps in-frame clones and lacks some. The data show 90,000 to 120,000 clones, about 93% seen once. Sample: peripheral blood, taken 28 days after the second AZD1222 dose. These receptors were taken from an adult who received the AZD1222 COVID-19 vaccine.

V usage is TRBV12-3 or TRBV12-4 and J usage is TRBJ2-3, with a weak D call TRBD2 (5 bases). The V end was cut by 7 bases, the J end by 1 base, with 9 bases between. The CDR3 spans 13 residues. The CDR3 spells CASNEGGTDTQYF. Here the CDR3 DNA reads TGTGCCAGCAATGAGGGCGGCACAGATACGCAGTATTTT.

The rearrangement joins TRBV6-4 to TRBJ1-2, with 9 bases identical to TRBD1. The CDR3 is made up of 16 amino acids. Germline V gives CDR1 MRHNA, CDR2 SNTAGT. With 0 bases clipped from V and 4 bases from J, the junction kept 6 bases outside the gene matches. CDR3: CASSDSRRQGVYGYTF. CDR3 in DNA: TGTGCCAGCAGTGACTCGAGAAGACAGGGGGTCTATGGCTACACCTTC.

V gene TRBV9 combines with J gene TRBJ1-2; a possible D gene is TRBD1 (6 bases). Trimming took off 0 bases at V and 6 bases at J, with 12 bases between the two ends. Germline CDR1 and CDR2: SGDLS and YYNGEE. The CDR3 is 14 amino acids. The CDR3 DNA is TGTGCCAGCAGCGTAGAGCCCGGGGGCCATGGCTACACCTTC. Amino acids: CASSVEPGGHGYTF.

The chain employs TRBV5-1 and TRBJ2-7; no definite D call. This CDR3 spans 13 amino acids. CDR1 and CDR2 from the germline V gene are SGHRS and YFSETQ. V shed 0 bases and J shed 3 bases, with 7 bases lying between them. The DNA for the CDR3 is TGCGCCAGCAGCTTGGCCCCAAACTACGAGCAGTACTTC. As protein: CASSLAPNYEQYF.

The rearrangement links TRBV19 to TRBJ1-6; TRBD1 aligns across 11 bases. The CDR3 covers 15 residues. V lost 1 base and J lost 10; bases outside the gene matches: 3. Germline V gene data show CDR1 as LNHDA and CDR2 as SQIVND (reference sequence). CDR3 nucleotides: TGTGCCAGTAGTATAGGGGACAGGGGGAAATCACCCCTCCACTTT. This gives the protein CASSIGDRGKSPLHF.

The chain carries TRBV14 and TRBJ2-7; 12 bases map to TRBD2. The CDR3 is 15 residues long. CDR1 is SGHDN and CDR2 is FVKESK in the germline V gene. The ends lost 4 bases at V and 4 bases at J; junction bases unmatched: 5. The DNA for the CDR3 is TGTGCCAGCAGCCTGACTAGCGGGAGCTGGTACGAGCAGTACTTC. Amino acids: CASSLTSGSWYEQYF.

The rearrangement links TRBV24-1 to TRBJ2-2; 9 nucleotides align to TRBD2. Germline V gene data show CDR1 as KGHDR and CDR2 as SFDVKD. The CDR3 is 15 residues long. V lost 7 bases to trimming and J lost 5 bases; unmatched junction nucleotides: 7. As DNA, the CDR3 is TGTGCCACCAGCCCCGCGGGAGGGAGGACCGGGGAGCTGTTTTTT. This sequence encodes CATSPAGGRTGELFF.

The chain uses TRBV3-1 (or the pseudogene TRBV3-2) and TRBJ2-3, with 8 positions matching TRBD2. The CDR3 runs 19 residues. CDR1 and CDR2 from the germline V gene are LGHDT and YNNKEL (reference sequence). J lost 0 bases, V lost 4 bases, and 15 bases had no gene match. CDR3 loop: CASSRPSGFPPISTDTQYF. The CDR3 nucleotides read TGTGCCAGCAGCCGCCCTAGCGGGTTCCCCCCAATTAGCACAGATACGCAGTATTTT.

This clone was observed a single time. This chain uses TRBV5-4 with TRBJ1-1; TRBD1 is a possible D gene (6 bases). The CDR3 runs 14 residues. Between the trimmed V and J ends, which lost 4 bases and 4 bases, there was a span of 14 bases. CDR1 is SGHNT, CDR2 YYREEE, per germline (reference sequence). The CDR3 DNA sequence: TGTGCCAGCAGCCCTGGAAGAGGGGGCACTGAAGCTTTCTTT. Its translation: CASSPGRGGTEAFF.

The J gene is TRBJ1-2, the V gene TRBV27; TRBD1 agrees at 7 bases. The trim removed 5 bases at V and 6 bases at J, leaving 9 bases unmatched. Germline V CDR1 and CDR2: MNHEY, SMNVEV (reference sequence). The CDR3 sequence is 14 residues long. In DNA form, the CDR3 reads TGTGCCAGCAGTCCACACCCGACAGGGAATGGCTACACCTTC. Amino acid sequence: CASSPHPTGNGYTF.

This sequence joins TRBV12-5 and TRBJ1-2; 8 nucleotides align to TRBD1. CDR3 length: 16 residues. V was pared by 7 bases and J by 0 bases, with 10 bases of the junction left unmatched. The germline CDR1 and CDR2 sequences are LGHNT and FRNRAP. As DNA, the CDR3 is TGTGCTAGTGACCCGATCCCGGGACAGGCTAACTATGGCTACACCTTC. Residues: CASDPIPGQANYGYTF. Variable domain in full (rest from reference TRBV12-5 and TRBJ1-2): DARVTQTPRHKVTEMGQEVTMRCQPILGHNTVFWYRQTMMQGLELLAYFRNRAPLDDSGMPKDRFSAEMPDATLATLKIQPSEPRDSAVYFCASDPIPGQANYGYTFGSGTRLTVV.

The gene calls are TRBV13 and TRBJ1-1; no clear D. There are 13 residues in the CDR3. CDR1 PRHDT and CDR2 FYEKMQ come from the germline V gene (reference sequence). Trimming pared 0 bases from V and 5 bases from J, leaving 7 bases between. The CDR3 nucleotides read TGTGCCAGCAGCTTAGGGAGTAGGACTGAAGCTTTCTTT. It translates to CASSLGSRTEAFF.

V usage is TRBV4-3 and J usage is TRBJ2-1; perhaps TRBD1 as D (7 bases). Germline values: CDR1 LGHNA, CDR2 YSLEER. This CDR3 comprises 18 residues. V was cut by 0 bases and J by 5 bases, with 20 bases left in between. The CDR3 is CASSQDYGDREANNEQFF. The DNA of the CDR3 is TGCGCCAGCAGCCAAGATTACGGAGACAGGGAGGCCAACAATGAGCAGTTCTTC.

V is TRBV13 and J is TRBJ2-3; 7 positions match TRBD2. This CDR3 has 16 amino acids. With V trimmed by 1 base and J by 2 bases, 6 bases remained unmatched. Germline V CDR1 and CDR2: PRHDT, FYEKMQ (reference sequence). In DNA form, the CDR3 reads TGTGCCAGCAGCTTAGCGGGAGGCCGGAACACAGATACGCAGTATTTT. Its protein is CASSLAGGRNTDTQYF.

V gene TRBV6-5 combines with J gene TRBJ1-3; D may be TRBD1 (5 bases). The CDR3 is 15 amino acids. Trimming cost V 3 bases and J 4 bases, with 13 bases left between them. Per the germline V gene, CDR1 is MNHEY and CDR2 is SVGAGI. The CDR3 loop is CASSYGFGDGNTIYF. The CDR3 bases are TGTGCCAGCAGTTATGGTTTCGGGGACGGAAACACCATATATTTT.

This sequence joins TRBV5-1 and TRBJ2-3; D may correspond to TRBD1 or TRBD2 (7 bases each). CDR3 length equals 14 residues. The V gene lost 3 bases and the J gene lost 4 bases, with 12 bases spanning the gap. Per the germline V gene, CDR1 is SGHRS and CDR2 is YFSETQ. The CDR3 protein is CASSSGGGSDTQYF. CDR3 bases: TGCGCCAGCAGCTCAGGGGGGGGATCAGATACGCAGTATTTT. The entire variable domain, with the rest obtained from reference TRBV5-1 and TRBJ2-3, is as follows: KAGVTQTPRYLIKTRGQQVTLSCSPISGHRSVSWYQQTPGQGLQFLFEYFSETQRNKGNFPGRFSGRQFSNSRSEMNVSTLELGDSALYLCASSSGGGSDTQYFGPGTRLTVL.

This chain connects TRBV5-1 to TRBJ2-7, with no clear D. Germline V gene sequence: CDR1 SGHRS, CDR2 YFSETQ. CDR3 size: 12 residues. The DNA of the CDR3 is TGCGCCAGCAGTGACCTGTCGCCAGAACCCCAGGTC. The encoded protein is CASSDLSPEPQV.

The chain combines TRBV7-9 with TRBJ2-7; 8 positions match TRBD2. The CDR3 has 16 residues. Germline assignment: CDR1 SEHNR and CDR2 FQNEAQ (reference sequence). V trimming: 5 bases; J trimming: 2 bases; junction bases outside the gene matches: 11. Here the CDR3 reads CASSPSPAGATYEQYF. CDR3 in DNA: TGTGCCAGCAGCCCCTCCCCAGCGGGAGCGACCTACGAGCAGTACTTC.

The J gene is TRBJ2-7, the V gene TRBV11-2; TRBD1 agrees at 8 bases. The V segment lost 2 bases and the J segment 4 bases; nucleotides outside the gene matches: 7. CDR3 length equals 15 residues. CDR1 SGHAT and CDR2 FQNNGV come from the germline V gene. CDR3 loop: CASSLLTGGRYEQYF. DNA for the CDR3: TGTGCCAGCAGCTTACTCACAGGGGGAAGGTACGAGCAGTACTTC.

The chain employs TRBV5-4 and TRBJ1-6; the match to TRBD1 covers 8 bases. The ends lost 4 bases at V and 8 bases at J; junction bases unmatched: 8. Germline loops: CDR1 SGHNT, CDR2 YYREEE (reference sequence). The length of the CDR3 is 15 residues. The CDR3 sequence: CASSPRGQGYSPLHF. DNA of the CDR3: TGTGCCAGCAGCCCCCGCGGACAGGGTTATTCACCCCTCCACTTT. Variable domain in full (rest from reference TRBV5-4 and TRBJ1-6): ETGVTQSPTHLIKTRGQQVTLRCSSQSGHNTVSWYQQALGQGPQFIFQYYREEENGRGNFPPRFSGLQFPNYSSELNVNALELDDSALYLCASSPRGQGYSPLHFGNGTRLTVT.

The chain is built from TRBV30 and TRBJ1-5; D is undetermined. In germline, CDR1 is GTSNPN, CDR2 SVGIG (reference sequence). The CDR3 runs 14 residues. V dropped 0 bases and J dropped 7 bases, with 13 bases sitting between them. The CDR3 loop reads CAWSVGSGKQPQHF. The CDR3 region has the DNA TGTGCCTGGAGTGTAGGCTCGGGAAAACAGCCCCAGCATTTT.